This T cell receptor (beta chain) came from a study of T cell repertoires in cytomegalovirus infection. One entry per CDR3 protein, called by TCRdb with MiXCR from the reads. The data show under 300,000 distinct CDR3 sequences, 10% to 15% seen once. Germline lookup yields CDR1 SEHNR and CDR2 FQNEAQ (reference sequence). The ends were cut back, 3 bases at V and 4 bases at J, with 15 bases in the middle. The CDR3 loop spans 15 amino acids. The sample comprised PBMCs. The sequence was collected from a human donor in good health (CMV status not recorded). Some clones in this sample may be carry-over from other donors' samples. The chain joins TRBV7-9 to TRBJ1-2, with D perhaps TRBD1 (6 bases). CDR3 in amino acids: CASSLDSLGGYGYTF. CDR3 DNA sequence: TGTGCCAGCAGCTTGGACTCCTTAGGGGGCTATGGCTACACCTTC.